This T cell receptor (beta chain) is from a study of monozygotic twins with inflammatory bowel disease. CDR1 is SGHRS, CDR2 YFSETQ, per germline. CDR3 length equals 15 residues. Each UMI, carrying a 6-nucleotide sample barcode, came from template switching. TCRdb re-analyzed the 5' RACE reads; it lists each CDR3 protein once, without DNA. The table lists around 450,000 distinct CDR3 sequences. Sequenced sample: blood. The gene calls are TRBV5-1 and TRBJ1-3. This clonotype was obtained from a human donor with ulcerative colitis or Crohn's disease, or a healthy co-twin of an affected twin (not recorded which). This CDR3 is CASSIPIGAGNTIYF.